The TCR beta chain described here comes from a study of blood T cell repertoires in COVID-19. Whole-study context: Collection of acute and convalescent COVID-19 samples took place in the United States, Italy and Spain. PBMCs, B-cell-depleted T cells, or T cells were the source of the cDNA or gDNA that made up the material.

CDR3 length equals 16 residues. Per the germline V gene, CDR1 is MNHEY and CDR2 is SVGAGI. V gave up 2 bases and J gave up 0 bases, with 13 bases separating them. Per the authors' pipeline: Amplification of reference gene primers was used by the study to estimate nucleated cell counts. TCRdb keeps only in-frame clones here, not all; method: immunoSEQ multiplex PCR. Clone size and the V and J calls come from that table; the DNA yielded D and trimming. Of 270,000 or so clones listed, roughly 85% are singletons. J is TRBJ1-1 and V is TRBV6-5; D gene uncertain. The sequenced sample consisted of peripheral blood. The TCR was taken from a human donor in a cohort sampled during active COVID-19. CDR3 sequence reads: CASSYGRLGVNTEAFF. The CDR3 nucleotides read TGTGCCAGCAGTTACGGAAGGCTAGGCGTGAACACTGAAGCTTTCTTT.